This entry concerns a single T cell receptor (beta chain). Its specificity is unknown. This CDR3 is 15 amino acids long. The germline CDR1 and CDR2 sequences are SGHNT and YYREEE (reference sequence). V lost 2 bases and J 6 bases, leaving 18 bases between the germline ends. Sampled while nominally healthy, donors likely had unrecorded immune exposures. Vbeta (60) and Jbeta (13) primers were used in the PCR. Using immunoSEQ multiplex PCR, the repertoire was profiled, and TCRdb retains in-frame clones only, with some absent. The sample has about 120,000 clones, 76% seen once. This sample was included in a study of cytomegalovirus exposure and HLA in healthy donors. Study overall: Caucasian-associated ancestry cluster membership applied to over 80% of 398 genotyped donors. Findings of the study overall: TRBV6-2, TRBV6-3 and some other V segments were excluded as indistinguishable.

Sequenced material: PBMCs. This receptor was taken from a man aged 25-45 years in good health and CMV-seropositive. The gene calls are TRBV5-4 and TRBJ2-7, with TRBD1 as a possible D gene (5 bases). This chain's CDR3 is CASSLWAGPRSEQYF. CDR3 coding DNA: TGTGCCAGCAGCTTATGGGCAGGGCCCCGTTCCGAGCAGTACTTC.